This is a list of T cell receptor beta chains from one sample in a study of patients and donors after allogeneic stem cell transplantation. TCRdb re-analysed the RT-PCR reads in MiXCR, keeping a single row per CDR3 protein. Among over 9,500 distinct CDR3 sequences listed, roughly 5.8% were seen once. The sequenced sample consisted of blood, either unsorted or a sorted T cell fraction (not recorded which). These receptors were collected from a human donor who was either an allogeneic HSCT recipient or a stem cell or donor lymphocyte infusion donor (not recorded which). It is not recorded whose cells these are; they may come from a transplant donor. Each CDR3 is given with its conserved first and last residue. The D gene is left open where the match is weak. Only part of the rows carry a size: once, few, many, or a class if the clone is expanded.

>TRBV20-1|14|-|TRBJ2-1|many
CSASTETTYNEQFF
TGCAGTGCTAGTACTGAGACTACCTACAATGAGCAGTTCTTC
>TRBV20-1|16|TRBD2|TRBJ2-2|many
CSAPILSGTSAGELFF
TGCAGTGCCCCAATCCTGTCCGGGACTAGCGCCGGGGAGCTGTTTTTT
>TRBV19|15|-|TRBJ2-3|-
CASNPGDYSTDTQYF
TGTGCCAGTAACCCGGGGGATTATAGCACAGATACGCAGTATTTT
>TRBV4-1|17|-|TRBJ1-3|many
CASSQDRGTFSGNTIYF
TGCGCCAGCAGCCAAGATAGGGGGACCTTCTCTGGAAACACCATATATTTT
>TRBV7-2|13|-|TRBJ1-5|many
CASSLWGNQPQHF
TGTGCCAGCAGCTTGTGGGGGAATCAGCCCCAGCATTTT
>TRBV7-2|16|-|TRBJ1-4|medium-sized
CASSGLTPATNEKLFF
TGTGCCAGCAGCGGTTTGACACCCGCAACTAATGAAAAACTGTTTTTT
>TRBV11-2|17|TRBD1|TRBJ2-2|many
CASSSPPMGQAQLELFF
TGTGCCAGCAGCTCGCCACCCATGGGACAGGCTCAATTGGAGCTGTTTTTT
>TRBV20-1|12|TRBD1|TRBJ1-1|many
CSARRGRTEAFF
TGCAGTGCTCGTAGGGGGCGGACTGAAGCTTTCTTT
>TRBV6-5|14|-|TRBJ1-2|-
CASSYAGLGYGYTF
TGTGCCAGCAGTTACGCAGGGTTGGGCTATGGCTACACCTTC
>TRBV12-3/TRBV12-4|13|-|TRBJ1-5|many
CASSQAENQPQHF
TGTGCCAGCAGCCAGGCAGAAAATCAGCCCCAGCATTTT
>TRBV4-2|18|-|TRBJ2-4|many
CASSQDGIARVAKNIQYF
TGTGCCAGCAGCCAAGATGGAATAGCCCGGGTGGCCAAAAACATTCAGTACTTC
>TRBV24-1|14|TRBD1|TRBJ2-2|many
CATNRGTDTGELFF
TGTGCCACCAACAGGGGGACGGACACCGGGGAGCTGTTTTTT
>TRBV18|12|-|TRBJ2-5|many
CASSPGAETQYF
TGTGCCAGCTCCCCGGGAGCTGAGACCCAGTACTTC
>TRBV6-2/TRBV6-3|14|TRBD1|TRBJ1-2|many
CASRPTGAVPGYTF
TGTGCCAGCAGACCCACAGGGGCCGTTCCGGGCTACACCTTC
>TRBV6-2/TRBV6-3|14|TRBD2|TRBJ2-5|many
CASSSSGTSETQYF
TGTGCCAGCAGTTCCTCCGGGACTAGTGAGACCCAGTACTTC
>TRBV5-5|14|-|TRBJ2-2|many
CASSLVGVIGELFF
TGTGCCAGCAGCTTGGTAGGGGTCATCGGGGAGCTGTTTTTT
>TRBV6-5|13|-|TRBJ2-5|-
CASRTPGGETQYF
TGTGCCAGCAGAACCCCAGGCGGGGAGACCCAGTACTTC